These 21 T cell receptor beta chains were all obtained from the same sample, sequenced in a study of technical replicates of blood from a few donors. Sequencing used immunoSEQ multiplex PCR; TCRdb keeps in-frame clones, though not all of them. The table shows 60,000 or so clones, with roughly 97% occurring only once. The sequencing sample was made of T cells isolated from PBMCs. All receptors come from a human donor in good health.

The chain links TRBV6-1 to TRBJ1-2, with unresolved D. CDR3 length: 13 residues. Germline CDR1 MNHNS, CDR2 SASEGT. The germline V and J ends were trimmed by 6 bases and 2 bases, with 10 bases remaining between them. As DNA, the CDR3 is TGTGCCAGCAGCCCGAACGAGAACTATGGCTACACCTTC. Residues: CASSPNENYGYTF.

The V gene is TRBV5-6, the J gene TRBJ2-1, with D possibly TRBD1 on 6 matching bases. The V and J ends lost 6 bases and 1 base respectively, with 23 bases between them. The CDR3 contains 18 residues. Germline CDR1 reads SGHDT; CDR2 reads YYEEEE. In nucleotides, the CDR3 is TGTGCCAGCAACTTTTTGACAGGATGGGGAGCATCCTACAATGAGCAGTTCTTC. Its protein is CASNFLTGWGASYNEQFF.

The rearrangement links TRBV15 to TRBJ1-3; possible D gene TRBD1, 6 bases. The V end lost 1 base, the J end lost 7 bases, and 8 bases lay between the germline ends. The germline V gene encodes CDR1 LNHNV and CDR2 YYDKDF (reference sequence). The CDR3 sequence is 13 residues long. The CDR3 reads CATSRGTGNTIYF. CDR3 bases: TGTGCCACCAGCAGAGGAACAGGGAACACCATATATTTT.

The count of this clone is one. V is TRBV23-1 and J is TRBJ2-7, with 11 bases lining up with TRBD2. Being an ORF, TRBV23-1 has a function that is uncertain. With V trimmed by 9 bases and J by 3 bases, 19 bases remained unmatched. The CDR3 is made up of 18 amino acids. Here the CDR3 DNA reads TGCGCCAGATCCCTCCAGGCGGGACTAGCGGCGGAGGACTACGAGCAGTACTTC. As protein: CARSLQAGLAAEDYEQYF.

This chain joins TRBV6-5 and TRBJ1-1; 9 nucleotides agree with TRBD1. Trimming removed 6 bases from V and 4 bases from J; junction bases left unmatched: 9. CDR3 length: 15 amino acids. The V gene's germline CDR1 is MNHEY and CDR2 SVGAGI. CDR3 DNA sequence: TGTGCCAGCAGCTATGGACAGGGGAAGAGCACTGAAGCTTTCTTT. It codes for CASSYGQGKSTEAFF.

This clone appeared a single time. The genes are TRBV28 and TRBJ1-1; perhaps TRBD1 as D (6 bases). Trimming stripped 6 bases from V and 2 bases from J, with 13 bases between. This CDR3 has 14 amino acids. The V gene's germline CDR1 is MDHEN and CDR2 SYDVKM. CDR3 bases: TGTGCCAGCAGATTAGGGGGGGCCAACACTGAAGCTTTCTTT. Translated: CASRLGGANTEAFF.

The rearrangement links TRBV28 to TRBJ2-2; perhaps TRBD1 as D (6 bases). Trimming left V 6 bases short and J 4 bases short, with 15 bases between. In germline, CDR1 is MDHEN, CDR2 SYDVKM. This CDR3 has 15 residues. As DNA, the CDR3 is TGTGCCAGCAGCCCCGCAGGGGTTCCCACCGGGGAGCTGTTTTTT. Translated: CASSPAGVPTGELFF. Complete variable domain (other parts from reference TRBV28 and TRBJ2-2): DVKVTQSSRYLVKRTGEKVFLECVQDMDHENMFWYRQDPGLGLRLIYFSYDVKMKEKGDIPEGYSVSREKKERFSLILESASTNQTSMYLCASSPAGVPTGELFFGEGSRLTVL.

V gene TRBV19 combines with J gene TRBJ2-7; the match to TRBD2 covers 8 bases. The germline V gene encodes CDR1 LNHDA and CDR2 SQIVND (reference sequence). The CDR3 spans 14 residues. V was clipped by 4 bases and J by 2 bases; unmatched bases: 4. As DNA, the CDR3 is TGTGCCAGTAGTACCTTTAGCGGGACCTACGAGCAGTACTTC. Residues: CASSTFSGTYEQYF.

The chain joins TRBV5-1 to TRBJ1-1; D remains unclear. Germline V gene data show CDR1 as SGHRS and CDR2 as YFSETQ. V lost 0 bases, J lost 0 bases, and 12 bases lay in between. The CDR3 spans 16 residues. The CDR3 nucleotides read TGCGCCAGCAGCTTGGGGGCCCGGTCTTTGAACACTGAAGCTTTCTTT. Translated, it gives CASSLGARSLNTEAFF.

This clone has a single count. The chain recombines TRBV29-1 with TRBJ2-1, with 10 bases lining up with TRBD2. The J segment lost 7 bases and the V segment lost 8 bases, leaving 14 bases of the junction unmatched. The germline V gene has CDR1 SQVTM and CDR2 ANQGSEA. CDR3 size: 15 residues. The CDR3 region is CSHPSAGGPPNEQFF. DNA for the CDR3: TGCAGCCACCCTTCAGCGGGAGGGCCCCCAAATGAGCAGTTCTTC.

V is TRBV6-6 and J is TRBJ1-5, with D hard to call. This CDR3 spans 15 amino acids. V lost 5 bases and J lost 3, with 14 bases in between. The germline V gene has CDR1 MNHNY and CDR2 SVGAGI (reference sequence). The CDR3 region is CASSREAGSNQPQHF. The CDR3 DNA follows: TGTGCCAGCAGTCGTGAGGCCGGCTCCAATCAGCCCCAGCATTTT.

The chain has TRBV6-6 and TRBJ1-3, with D perhaps matching TRBD1 (6 bases). The germline V gene encodes CDR1 MNHNY and CDR2 SVGAGI (reference sequence). The CDR3 sequence is 16 residues long. The V and J ends lost 7 bases and 1 base respectively, with 17 bases between them. The CDR3 loop reads CASKQGGVGSGNTIYF. The CDR3 nucleotides read TGTGCCAGCAAACAGGGAGGGGTAGGATCTGGAAACACCATATATTTT.

The J gene is TRBJ1-3, the V gene TRBV5-6, with D uncertain. Trimming took off 4 bases at V and 2 bases at J, with 13 bases between the two ends. Germline V lookup: CDR1 SGHDT, CDR2 YYEEEE. The CDR3 length is 15 residues. The CDR3 loop reads CASSLITGTGNTIYF. The CDR3 DNA reads as TGTGCCAGCAGCCTAATAACCGGGACTGGAAACACCATATATTTT.

V is TRBV28 and J is TRBJ2-7, with 9 bases matching TRBD2. The CDR3 covers 15 residues. In germline, CDR1 is MDHEN, CDR2 SYDVKM. V lost 6 bases to trimming and J lost 4 bases; unmatched junction nucleotides: 10. The CDR3 bases are TGTGCCAGCAGCCTTACGGCGGGAGGGTTGTACGAGCAGTACTTC. It encodes CASSLTAGGLYEQYF.

The chain has TRBV7-9 and TRBJ2-7; no reliable D call. Germline V gene lookup returns CDR1 SEHNR and CDR2 FQNEAQ (reference sequence). Trimming took 1 base from V and 9 from J, leaving 13 bases between them. The CDR3 has 13 residues. The CDR3 DNA reads as TGTGCCAGCAGCTTAGACGCAAGACTCGGGCAGTACTTC. Its translation: CASSLDARLGQYF.

This rearrangement joins TRBV6-1 to TRBJ2-1, with a possible D match to TRBD1 (6 bases). The ends were cut back, 4 bases at V and 4 bases at J, with 23 bases in the middle. Germline lookup yields CDR1 MNHNS and CDR2 SASEGT. The CDR3 has 18 amino acids. CDR3 loop: CASSGSRDGRGTYNEQFF. DNA of the CDR3: TGTGCCAGCAGTGGAAGCAGGGACGGTAGAGGGACATACAATGAGCAGTTCTTC.

This rearrangement joins TRBV2 to TRBJ2-1; 7 bases agree with TRBD2. Germline values: CDR1 SNHLY, CDR2 FYNNEI. This CDR3 spans 19 amino acids. After removal of 3 bases from V and 2 bases from J, the junction contained 16 bases not matched to a gene. CDR3 sequence reads: CASSEVGTNTRGAYNEQFF. CDR3 in DNA: TGTGCCAGCAGTGAGGTTGGGACTAACACCCGGGGGGCCTACAATGAGCAGTTCTTC.

This chain's CDR3 is CSVLGRTGGNTEAFF. CDR3 nucleotide sequence: TGCAGCGTTTTAGGTCGAACAGGTGGGAACACTGAAGCTTTCTTT. The chain is built from TRBV29-1 and TRBJ1-1, with D possibly being TRBD1 (5 bases). Trimming cost V 5 bases and J 1 base, with 17 bases left between them. CDR3 length equals 15 residues. Germline values: CDR1 SQVTM, CDR2 ANQGSEA.

The J gene is TRBJ2-7, the V gene TRBV13, with TRBD2 matching over 7 bases. J gave up 5 bases and V 6 bases, and 13 bases lay outside the gene matches. The CDR3 is 15 residues long. CDR1 and CDR2 from the germline V gene are PRHDT and FYEKMQ (reference sequence). The CDR3 sequence: CASRVAGGGKDEQYF. The CDR3 DNA reads as TGTGCCAGCAGGGTTGCCGGCGGGGGTAAAGACGAGCAGTACTTC.

The CDR3 is CASTNYGNQPQHF. Written as DNA, the CDR3 is TGTGCCAGCACTAACTATGGCAATCAGCCCCAGCATTTT. The chain is built from TRBV6-1 and TRBJ1-5; the D is unclear. The CDR3 totals 13 residues. Trimming removed 7 bases from V and 2 bases from J, with 9 bases in between. CDR1 and CDR2 from the germline V gene are MNHNS and SASEGT.

V gene TRBV9 combines with J gene TRBJ2-7; TRBD2 might be the D (6 bases). Deletions cut 2 bases from V and 1 base from J, with 13 bases between. CDR3 length: 15 residues. The germline gives CDR1 SGDLS, CDR2 YYNGEE. CDR3 loop: CASSVESGWSYEQYF. The DNA of the CDR3 is TGTGCCAGCAGCGTCGAGAGCGGGTGGTCCTACGAGCAGTACTTC. Drawing the rest from reference TRBV9 and TRBJ2-7, the complete variable domain is DSGVTQTPKHLITATGQRVTLRCSPRSGDLSVYWYQQSLDQGLQFLIQYYNGEERAKGNILERFSAQQFPDLHSELNLSSLELGDSALYFCASSVESGWSYEQYFGPGTRLTVT.